A single sample is the source of the 32 T cell receptor beta chains below, sequenced in a study of blood T cell repertoires in COVID-19. Generated by immunoSEQ multiplex PCR, the TCRdb table keeps only in-frame clones and is missing some. This sample has about 63,000 clones; 83% occur once, and the top ten carry about 6.7%. Input material: peripheral blood. These receptors all come from a human donor in a cohort sampled during active COVID-19.

The chain couples TRBV5-1 to TRBJ2-2; D is possibly TRBD1 (5 bases). Looked up from germline, CDR1 is SGHRS and CDR2 is YFSETQ. The V end was cut by 4 bases, the J end by 6 bases, with 13 bases between. This CDR3 region has 14 residues. The CDR3 nucleotides are TGCGCCAGCAGCCGGCAGGGTGGGTCCGGGGAGCTGTTTTTT. As protein: CASSRQGGSGELFF.

The genes are TRBV5-1 and TRBJ1-2; 7 bases fit TRBD1. V dropped 1 base and J dropped 5; count of bases not matched to a gene: 11. Germline CDR1 SGHRS, CDR2 YFSETQ. This CDR3 region has 16 residues. CDR3 amino acids: CASSLRGGSPLYGYTF. CDR3 sequence (DNA): TGCGCCAGCAGCTTGCGAGGGGGCAGCCCACTTTATGGCTACACCTTC.

This clone was observed once. J is TRBJ2-1 and V is TRBV27, with 8 nucleotides matching TRBD2. The junction had 2 bases not matched to a gene; V was cut back by 0 bases and J by 7 bases. Germline V lookup: CDR1 MNHEY, CDR2 SMNVEV (reference sequence). There are 14 residues in the CDR3. CDR3 sequence: CASSLSRLANEQFF. The CDR3 bases are TGTGCCAGCAGTTTATCGAGACTAGCGAATGAGCAGTTCTTC.

DNA for the CDR3: TGCGCCAGCAGCTTGGGGACAGGGGGAGAGACCCAGTACTTC. Its protein product is CASSLGTGGETQYF. The chain is built from TRBV5-1 and TRBJ2-5; the match to TRBD1 covers 10 bases. Germline CDR1 SGHRS, CDR2 YFSETQ. The trim removed 0 bases at V and 4 bases at J, leaving 0 bases unmatched. This CDR3 spans 14 amino acids. Full variable domain (missing parts from reference TRBV5-1 and TRBJ2-5): KAGVTQTPRYLIKTRGQQVTLSCSPISGHRSVSWYQQTPGQGLQFLFEYFSETQRNKGNFPGRFSGRQFSNSRSEMNVSTLELGDSALYLCASSLGTGGETQYFGPGTRLLVL.

The V gene is TRBV18, the J gene TRBJ2-5, with 10 bases fitting TRBD2. The CDR3 totals 15 residues. Germline-derived CDR1 and CDR2 are KGHSH and LQKENI. The V gene end was trimmed by 1 base and the J gene end by 1 base; junction bases not matched to a gene: 0. CDR3 DNA: TGTGCCAGCTCACCACTAGCGGGGGGCCAAGAGACCCAGTACTTC. It is translated as CASSPLAGGQETQYF.

This chain joins TRBV6-6 and TRBJ2-1; D may be TRBD2 (5 bases). V lost 7 bases and J 15 bases, leaving 22 bases between the germline ends. CDR3 length: 13 residues. Germline CDR1 is MNHNY and CDR2 is SVGAGI (reference sequence). Written as DNA, the CDR3 is TGTGCCAGCACTGAGAGAACGGGAATGAGAGGGTTCTTC. This codes for CASTERTGMRGFF.

The chain joins TRBV7-2 to TRBJ2-1; D not resolved. From germline, CDR1 is SGHTA and CDR2 FQGNSA. V was pared by 5 bases and J by 9 bases, with 11 bases between. The CDR3 extends over 12 amino acids. This chain's CDR3 is CASSRSESEQFF. CDR3 nucleotides: TGTGCCAGCAGCCGAAGCGAGAGTGAGCAGTTCTTC.

The chain couples TRBV21-1 to TRBJ2-1; the table's D call of TRBD2 was not tested on the DNA. TRBV21-1 is a known pseudogene. This CDR3 contains 21 residues. CDR3 DNA: TGTGCCAGCAGCAAATTAGCCACCCCCCTAACCGGGACTAGCGTGTACGATGAGCAGTTCTTC. Translated, it gives CASSKLATPLTGTSVYDEQFF.

The genes are TRBV7-2 and TRBJ2-5; 12 nucleotides match TRBD2. Germline CDR1 reads SGHTA; CDR2 reads FQGNSA. The V and J ends lost 4 bases and 8 bases, in that order; junction bases with no gene match: 5. The length of the CDR3 is 14 residues. DNA for the CDR3: TGTGCCAGCAGCTCGCTAGCGGGAGGGGATACCCAGTACTTC. It specifies CASSSLAGGDTQYF.

This chain connects TRBV24-1 to TRBJ2-3; a possible D gene is TRBD1 (5 bases). The V gene's germline CDR1 is KGHDR and CDR2 SFDVKD. V dropped 2 bases and J dropped 6 bases, with 14 bases sitting between them. The CDR3 has 15 amino acids. The CDR3 region has the DNA TGTGCCACCAGTGATTCCGGTTCAGGGCTGGATACGCAGTATTTT. Its translation: CATSDSGSGLDTQYF.

This clone showed up just once. The chain has TRBV25-1 and TRBJ1-5, with D possibly being TRBD1 (6 bases). The germline V gene encodes CDR1 MGHDK and CDR2 SYGVNS. Trimming left V 5 bases short and J 7 bases short, with 12 bases between. This CDR3 is built from 13 residues. The CDR3 region is CASSPQGFQPQHF. The CDR3 nucleotides are TGTGCCAGCAGTCCACAGGGTTTCCAGCCCCAGCATTTT.

The chain has TRBV5-1 and TRBJ1-5; D call uncertain. V was trimmed by 5 bases and J by 4 bases, leaving 10 bases between them. CDR3 length: 13 residues. Germline lookup yields CDR1 SGHRS and CDR2 YFSETQ. CDR3 in amino acids: CASREGENQPQHF. The CDR3 region has the DNA TGCGCCAGCAGGGAGGGCGAGAATCAGCCCCAGCATTTT.

The chain joins TRBV10-3 to TRBJ2-5; D perhaps matches TRBD2 (6 bases). Germline V CDR1 and CDR2: ENHRY, SYGVKD. Trimming stripped 2 bases from V and 5 bases from J, with 6 bases between. This CDR3 is built from 12 residues. As DNA, the CDR3 is TGTGCCATCAGTGAGCGGGGGGAGACCCAGTACTTC. Translation gives CAISERGETQYF.

In this sample, this clone turned up once. The J gene is TRBJ2-7, the V gene TRBV12-3 or TRBV12-4; weak D call: TRBD2 (5 bases). Between the trimmed V and J ends, which lost 1 base and 5 bases, there was a span of 9 bases. The CDR3 runs to 13 residues. CDR3 sequence: CASSLGLNDEQYF. CDR3 in DNA: TGTGCCAGCAGTTTAGGACTAAACGACGAGCAGTACTTC.

The gene calls are TRBV19 and TRBJ1-5; 7 bases align to TRBD1. The CDR3 extends over 15 amino acids. Germline CDR1 is LNHDA and CDR2 is SQIVND (reference sequence). Trimming removed 7 bases from V and 0 bases from J; junction bases left unmatched: 6. CDR3 sequence: CASINRGVSNQPQHF. CDR3 nucleotide sequence: TGTGCCAGTATTAACAGGGGAGTTAGCAATCAGCCCCAGCATTTT.

This chain joins TRBV18 and TRBJ2-1; weak D call: TRBD1 (5 bases). Germline CDR1 and CDR2: KGHSH and LQKENI. The V and J ends lost 5 bases and 6 bases respectively, with 8 bases between them. The CDR3 runs 12 residues. The CDR3 protein is CASSTQGNEQFF. The CDR3 bases are TGTGCCAGCTCAACTCAGGGCAATGAGCAGTTCTTC.

This clone was counted a single time. The chain recombines TRBV9 with TRBJ1-6; 7 nucleotides align to TRBD1. The CDR3 is 15 residues long. V was pared by 4 bases and J by 6 bases, with 7 bases of the junction left unmatched. Germline V gene data show CDR1 as SGDLS and CDR2 as YYNGEE. The CDR3 loop reads CASSIWDSSNSPLHF. CDR3 DNA: TGTGCCAGCAGCATTTGGGACAGCTCTAATTCACCCCTCCACTTT.

This clone occurred once. The rearrangement links TRBV7-8 to TRBJ2-5, with TRBD2 matching over 9 bases. Unmatched junction bases numbered 4, after V lost 3 bases and J lost 5 bases. This CDR3 region has 14 residues. Germline V gene sequence: CDR1 SGHVS, CDR2 FQNEAQ. The CDR3 bases are TGTGCCAGCAGCTTGCGGGAGGGCCAGGAGACCCAGTACTTC. Translated, it gives CASSLREGQETQYF.

The chain employs TRBV12-3 or TRBV12-4 and TRBJ1-1; TRBD1 matches 7 bases. Losses at the gene ends were 5 bases for V and 4 bases for J; bases not matched to a gene: 4. The CDR3 totals 13 residues. The CDR3 loop reads CASSMRQGTEAFF. For the CDR3, the DNA is TGTGCCAGCAGTATGCGACAGGGCACTGAAGCTTTCTTT.

The J gene is TRBJ1-1, the V gene TRBV5-1, with D possibly being TRBD1 (6 bases). V was trimmed by 0 bases and J by 0 bases, leaving 12 bases between them. The CDR3 is 16 residues long. Germline lookup yields CDR1 SGHRS and CDR2 YFSETQ. In DNA form, the CDR3 reads TGCGCCAGCAGCTTGGTTGGCAGGGGTTTGAACACTGAAGCTTTCTTT. It yields the protein CASSLVGRGLNTEAFF.

The chain recombines TRBV5-1 with TRBJ2-1; D possibly corresponds to TRBD1 (6 bases). The CDR3 has 14 residues. V lost 2 bases and J 4 bases, leaving 10 bases between the germline ends. The V gene's germline CDR1 is SGHRS and CDR2 YFSETQ. The CDR3 bases are TGCGCCAGCAGCTTTACGACAGGATACAATGAGCAGTTCTTC. This sequence encodes CASSFTTGYNEQFF. The full variable domain, completed using reference TRBV5-1 and TRBJ2-1, is KAGVTQTPRYLIKTRGQQVTLSCSPISGHRSVSWYQQTPGQGLQFLFEYFSETQRNKGNFPGRFSGRQFSNSRSEMNVSTLELGDSALYLCASSFTTGYNEQFFGPGTRLTVL.

V gene TRBV9 combines with J gene TRBJ2-3; 7 bases align to TRBD1. The CDR3 has 17 amino acids. Germline-derived CDR1 and CDR2 are SGDLS and YYNGEE. V shed 2 bases and J 3 bases; nucleotides not matched to a gene: 12. CDR3 amino acids: CASSVHSTGIATDTQYF. The CDR3 DNA follows: TGTGCCAGCAGCGTTCACTCGACAGGGATCGCGACAGATACGCAGTATTTT.

V gene TRBV21-1 combines with J gene TRBJ2-1; the table's TRBD1 call for D was not verified on the DNA. TRBV21-1 is assigned pseudogene status. The CDR3 is 19 residues long. The chain's CDR3 is CASSKGFGTGQSSYNEQFF. CDR3 bases: TGTGCCAGCAGCAAAGGTTTTGGGACAGGGCAAAGCTCCTACAATGAGCAGTTCTTC.

The gene calls are TRBV7-3 and TRBJ1-1, with D possibly TRBD1 on 6 matching bases. The ends were cut back, 5 bases at V and 5 bases at J, with 12 bases in the middle. The CDR3 consists of 13 residues. Germline CDR1 reads SGHTA; CDR2 reads FQGTGA. CDR3 loop: CASSRQETTEAFF. The CDR3 region has the DNA TGTGCCAGCAGCCGACAGGAGACTACTGAAGCTTTCTTT.

J is TRBJ1-6 and V is TRBV5-1; D is unresolved. The V end was cut by 1 base, the J end by 0 bases, with 11 bases between. Germline values: CDR1 SGHRS, CDR2 YFSETQ. The CDR3 loop spans 17 amino acids. The CDR3 DNA reads TGCGCCAGCAGCTTGTGGGAACTAGGCTCCTATAATTCACCCCTCCACTTT. Protein sequence: CASSLWELGSYNSPLHF.

V is TRBV9 and J is TRBJ2-7; 7 bases fit TRBD2. This CDR3 spans 13 amino acids. J gave up 4 bases and V 4 bases, and 5 bases lay outside the gene matches. Germline loops: CDR1 SGDLS, CDR2 YYNGEE. The CDR3 bases are TGTGCCAGCAGCCCAGGAGCGGGATACGAGCAGTACTTC. Translated, it gives CASSPGAGYEQYF.

This clone has just one count. The chain links TRBV5-4 to TRBJ1-1; perhaps TRBD1 as D (5 bases). V was pared by 2 bases and J by 2 bases, with 13 bases between. This CDR3 is 15 amino acids long. Germline CDR1 is SGHNT and CDR2 is YYREEE (reference sequence). The CDR3, as DNA: TGTGCCAGCAGCTTCTCTCTCGGGGGAAACACTGAAGCTTTCTTT. It yields the protein CASSFSLGGNTEAFF.

V usage is TRBV19 and J usage is TRBJ1-2, with D possibly being TRBD1 (6 bases). Germline-derived CDR1 and CDR2 are LNHDA and SQIVND (reference sequence). V shed 4 bases and J shed 3 bases, with 12 bases lying between them. This CDR3 has 14 amino acids. The CDR3 protein is CASSTPDSYYGYTF. For the CDR3, the DNA is TGTGCCAGTAGTACCCCGGACAGCTACTATGGCTACACCTTC.

This clone has more than one count but fewer than ten. The CDR3 carries no conserved terminal phenylalanine or tryptophan, so it likely arises from a read error. The DNA is omitted, as the CDR3 cannot be located on it reliably, and the CDR3 follows TCRdb's listing. The chain recombines TRBV11-2 with TRBJ2-7; TRBD2, the table's D call, was not compared with the DNA. The CDR3 is 13 residues long, ends included. Germline V gene lookup returns CDR1 SGHAT and CDR2 FQNNGV. The CDR3 reads CASTSRLAGFVTL.

This rearrangement joins TRBV10-1 to TRBJ2-1; 7 bases are shared with TRBD1. Unmatched junction bases numbered 7, after V lost 2 bases and J lost 3 bases. Germline CDR1 reads WNHNN; CDR2 reads SYGVQD (reference sequence). This CDR3 contains 16 residues. CDR3 nucleotide sequence: TGCGCCAGCAGTGAGACTAGGGGGCTGGACTACAATGAGCAGTTCTTC. It yields the protein CASSETRGLDYNEQFF.

The chain joins TRBV9 to TRBJ2-5, with TRBD2 matching over 8 bases. The CDR3 spans 14 residues. Trimming at V came to 4 bases and at J to 5 bases, leaving 7 bases not matched to a gene. From germline, CDR1 is SGDLS and CDR2 YYNGEE. This chain's CDR3 is CASSPTGGVETQYF. CDR3 sequence (DNA): TGTGCCAGCAGCCCTACCGGGGGGGTGGAGACCCAGTACTTC.

Only one count was recorded for this clone. V gene TRBV2 combines with J gene TRBJ1-3; 7 nucleotides align to TRBD1. With V trimmed by 7 bases and J by 4 bases, 1 base remained unmatched. This CDR3 region has 12 residues. Looked up from germline, CDR1 is SNHLY and CDR2 is FYNNEI. DNA for the CDR3: TGTGCCAGCAAGGACAGGGGAAACACCATATATTTT. This gives the protein CASKDRGNTIYF.